The 14 T cell receptor beta chains in this list originate from one sample, sequenced in a study of T cell repertoires in aging, cancer and after chemotherapy. Rearranged V-D-J TRB sequences were amplified with a mixed TRB-A/B primer pool. TCRdb reprocessed the multiplex PCR reads via MiXCR and lists one record per CDR3 protein. This repertoire shows 3,500 to 4,500 distinct CDR3 sequences, 64% found once; its top ten account for over 25%. Peripheral blood genomic DNA, not sorted cells or RNA, was the template. The sequencing sample was made of blood. These receptors all come from a human donor with a solid tumor.

This chain joins TRBV28 and TRBJ1-1, with D maybe TRBD1 (5 bases). This CDR3 contains 17 residues. V was cut by 4 bases and J by 5 bases, with 23 bases left in between. Germline loops: CDR1 MDHEN, CDR2 SYDVKM. The CDR3 DNA follows: TGTGCCAGCAGTTCAGACCAAGGGAGATGGGGCGGTACTGAAGCTTTCTTT. It specifies CASSSDQGRWGGTEAFF.

CDR3 loop: CASITGGLGGDTQYF. DNA of the CDR3: TGTGCCAGCATCACAGGGGGACTCGGAGGAGATACGCAGTATTTT. The chain recombines TRBV6-5 with TRBJ2-3; 8 positions agree with TRBD1. V trimming: 7 bases; J trimming: 5 bases; junction bases outside the gene matches: 11. Germline CDR1 is MNHEY and CDR2 is SVGAGI. This CDR3 region has 15 residues.

The rearrangement uses TRBV19 and TRBJ2-1; weak D call: TRBD1 (6 bases). CDR1 LNHDA and CDR2 SQIVND come from the germline V gene (reference sequence). CDR3 length equals 16 residues. The V end lost 8 bases, the J end lost 2 bases, and 19 bases lay between the germline ends. CDR3 sequence: CASEDGQGSTYNEQFF. CDR3 nucleotide sequence: TGTGCCAGTGAGGATGGGCAGGGGAGCACCTACAATGAGCAGTTCTTC.

This chain joins TRBV20-1 and TRBJ1-6; D unresolved. This CDR3 is built from 13 residues. Germline V CDR1 and CDR2: DFQATT, SNEGSKA (reference sequence). Trimming removed 6 bases from V and 5 bases from J, with 11 bases in between. CDR3 sequence (DNA): TGCAGTGCCAGAAGGGAAGATAATTCACCCCTCCACTTT. Amino acids: CSARREDNSPLHF.

This clonotype was detected a few times. In DNA form, the CDR3 reads TGTGCCAGCAGCTTTGCAGGGTCGCCAGAAGCTTTCTTT. It codes for CASSFAGSPEAFF. This chain uses TRBV5-6 with TRBJ1-1; weak D call: TRBD1 (5 bases). In germline, CDR1 is SGHDT, CDR2 YYEEEE. CDR3 length: 13 amino acids. V lost 2 bases and J 8 bases, leaving 13 bases between the germline ends.

The chain employs TRBV12-3 or TRBV12-4 and TRBJ2-2; D might be TRBD1 (6 bases). The CDR3 extends over 15 amino acids. V was cut by 6 bases and J by 4 bases, with 15 bases left in between. This CDR3 reads CASRRGPGATGELFF. For the CDR3, the DNA is TGTGCCAGCAGACGTGGGCCAGGGGCCACCGGGGAGCTGTTTTTT.

The rearrangement joins TRBV19 to TRBJ1-1; D is possibly TRBD1 (5 bases). The CDR3 length is 15 residues. Trimming removed 3 bases at V and 1 base at J, with 12 bases between. The germline gives CDR1 LNHDA, CDR2 SQIVND (reference sequence). The CDR3 loop is CASSMGGGWNTEAFF. CDR3 sequence (DNA): TGTGCCAGTAGTATGGGGGGAGGATGGAACACTGAAGCTTTCTTT.

This clonotype was seen a single time. The chain combines TRBV2 with TRBJ1-6; D may be TRBD1 (6 bases). There are 14 residues in the CDR3. The germline V and J ends were trimmed by 6 bases and 10 bases, with 16 bases remaining between them. Germline CDR1 and CDR2: SNHLY and FYNNEI. CDR3 loop: CASRAERGKSPLHF. The CDR3 coding sequence is TGTGCCAGCAGGGCCGAAAGGGGGAAATCACCCCTCCACTTT.

V usage is TRBV27 and J usage is TRBJ2-7, with D possibly matching TRBD2 (6 bases). The length of the CDR3 is 13 residues. V was cut by 8 bases and J by 2 bases, with 13 bases left in between. Per the germline V gene, CDR1 is MNHEY and CDR2 is SMNVEV (reference sequence). The CDR3, as DNA: TGTGCCAGCCGGGACTGGATGACCTACGAGCAGTACTTC. Its translation is CASRDWMTYEQYF.

This clonotype was observed a few times. This chain connects TRBV19 to TRBJ2-7; a possible D gene is TRBD1 (6 bases). Germline lookup yields CDR1 LNHDA and CDR2 SQIVND (reference sequence). The CDR3 length is 14 residues. V was pared by 9 bases and J by 2 bases, with 17 bases between. This CDR3 reads CASSQGHATYEQYF. CDR3 nucleotides: TGTGCCAGCAGTCAGGGACACGCGACCTACGAGCAGTACTTC.

V and J are TRBV5-1 and TRBJ2-2, with 7 bases aligning to TRBD1. CDR1 is SGHRS and CDR2 is YFSETQ in the germline V gene. Trimming removed 8 bases from V and 4 bases from J; junction bases left unmatched: 5. The CDR3 loop spans 13 amino acids. CDR3 coding DNA: TGCGCCAGTAGGGACAGTTTCACCGGGGAGCTGTTTTTT. Its translation is CASRDSFTGELFF.

The genes are TRBV7-3 and TRBJ2-3; maybe TRBD2 (6 bases). The CDR3 contains 13 residues. Between the trimmed V and J ends, which lost 2 bases and 10 bases, there was a span of 13 bases. The germline V gene encodes CDR1 SGHTA and CDR2 FQGTGA. CDR3: CASSLRSGDSQYF. Here the CDR3 DNA reads TGTGCCAGCAGCTTACGGTCGGGGGACTCGCAGTATTTT.

The V and J genes are TRBV27 and TRBJ1-6; unclear D gene. CDR1 is MNHEY, CDR2 SMNVEV, per germline (reference sequence). V lost 3 bases and J 2 bases, leaving 11 bases between the germline ends. The CDR3 is 16 residues long. The CDR3 protein is CASSFATTAYNSPLHF. The CDR3 bases are TGTGCCAGCAGTTTTGCAACAACAGCCTATAATTCACCCCTCCACTTT.

The sample holds a few counts of this clonotype. The chain joins TRBV5-1 to TRBJ1-2; TRBD1 might be the D (6 bases). Germline CDR1 reads SGHRS; CDR2 reads YFSETQ. V was shortened by 3 bases and J by 4 bases, with 10 bases between the two germline ends. There are 13 residues in the CDR3. The CDR3 sequence: CASSSEGVYGYTF. The CDR3 coding sequence is TGCGCCAGCAGCTCGGAGGGGGTCTATGGCTACACCTTC.